Below, 11 T cell receptor beta chains from the same sample are listed, as sequenced in a study of cytomegalovirus exposure and HLA in healthy donors. The PCR employed 60 Vbeta primers together with 13 Jbeta primers. TCRdb's table, derived via immunoSEQ multiplex PCR, lists solely in-frame clones and lacks some. The sample contains roughly 26,000 clones, around 70% of which appear only once. The sequenced sample consisted of PBMCs. The receptor source for this set is a woman between 50 and 59 years old in good health and CMV-seronegative.

The CDR3 bases are TGCGCCAGACCCCCGGGACTACAATCTACCCAGTACTTC. This codes for CARPPGLQSTQYF. The chain combines TRBV23-1 with TRBJ2-5; 7 nucleotides match TRBD2. TRBV23-1 is labeled an ORF, and its function is uncertain. CDR3 length equals 13 residues. V dropped 9 bases and J dropped 8; count of bases not matched to a gene: 12.

The J gene is TRBJ2-5, the V gene TRBV7-9; TRBD2 agrees at 9 bases. Germline V lookup: CDR1 SEHNR, CDR2 FQNEAQ (reference sequence). This CDR3 has 15 residues. V shed 2 bases and J 2 bases; nucleotides not matched to a gene: 3. DNA of the CDR3: TGTGCCAGCAGCTTATCCCTAGCGGGACAAGAGACCCAGTACTTC. Translation: CASSLSLAGQETQYF.

The genes are TRBV5-1 and TRBJ2-2; 9 nucleotides agree with TRBD2. This CDR3 has 15 amino acids. From germline, CDR1 is SGHRS and CDR2 YFSETQ. Trimming removed 5 bases from V and 4 bases from J; junction bases left unmatched: 6. CDR3 DNA sequence: TGCGCCAGCAGTTATAGCGGGAGTAGCACCGGGGAGCTGTTTTTT. Its translation is CASSYSGSSTGELFF.

This clone is a singleton in its sample. V and J are TRBV6-5 and TRBJ1-5, with D uncertain. Germline V CDR1 and CDR2: MNHEY, SVGAGI. This CDR3 has 15 amino acids. V gave up 5 bases and J gave up 0 bases, with 11 bases separating them. CDR3 nucleotides: TGTGCCAGCAGTACCACTCCTAATAGCAATCAGCCCCAGCATTTT. Its protein product is CASSTTPNSNQPQHF.

The rearrangement joins TRBV15 to TRBJ1-1; no firm D call. Germline lookup yields CDR1 LNHNV and CDR2 YYDKDF (reference sequence). CDR3 length: 13 residues. Trimming pared 0 bases from V and 2 bases from J, leaving 4 bases between. The CDR3 spells CATSRDQNTEAFF. The CDR3 DNA follows: TGTGCCACCAGCAGAGATCAAAACACTGAAGCTTTCTTT.

This clone is a singleton in its sample. CDR3 bases: TGTGCCAGCAGTTACGCGACAGGGTTGAGTGGCTACACCTTC. Its protein product is CASSYATGLSGYTF. The chain is built from TRBV6-5 and TRBJ1-2; 7 bases are a match to TRBD1. The V gene end was trimmed by 2 bases and the J gene end by 7 bases; junction bases not matched to a gene: 7. CDR1 is MNHEY and CDR2 is SVGAGI in the germline V gene. This CDR3 has 14 residues.

The rearrangement uses TRBV27 and TRBJ1-5; D unclear. The CDR3 covers 12 residues. Trimming removed 6 bases from V and 0 bases from J, with 3 bases in between. Germline CDR1 MNHEY, CDR2 SMNVEV (reference sequence). The CDR3 bases are TGTGCCAGCAGGGCTAGCAATCAGCCCCAGCATTTT. It is translated as CASRASNQPQHF.

This chain joins TRBV4-2 and TRBJ2-1; 8 bases are a match to TRBD1. Germline V gene lookup returns CDR1 LGHNA and CDR2 YNFKEQ. The J segment lost 2 bases and the V segment lost 0 bases, leaving 3 bases of the junction unmatched. CDR3 length: 16 amino acids. CDR3 region: CASSQDSGGAYNEQFF. The CDR3 DNA is TGTGCCAGCAGCCAAGATTCAGGGGGCGCCTACAATGAGCAGTTCTTC.

The V gene is TRBV5-1, the J gene TRBJ2-2, with D perhaps TRBD1 (6 bases). There are 16 residues in the CDR3. CDR1 and CDR2 from the germline V gene are SGHRS and YFSETQ. The germline V and J ends were trimmed by 6 bases and 1 base, with 16 bases remaining between them. The CDR3 spells CASNLRGRGNTGELFF. In DNA, the CDR3 is TGCGCCAGCAATCTCAGGGGTCGAGGGAACACCGGGGAGCTGTTTTTT.

The chain couples TRBV5-1 to TRBJ2-1, with 8 bases fitting TRBD2. This CDR3 has 14 residues. Germline CDR1 SGHRS, CDR2 YFSETQ. V was clipped by 7 bases and J by 3 bases; unmatched bases: 6. The chain's CDR3 is CASQSGGSYNEQFF. The CDR3 region has the DNA TGCGCCAGCCAGAGCGGGGGAAGCTACAATGAGCAGTTCTTC.

V gene TRBV9 combines with J gene TRBJ2-7, with 8 nucleotides matching TRBD1. The CDR3 length is 15 residues. The germline V gene encodes CDR1 SGDLS and CDR2 YYNGEE. Trimming at V came to 3 bases and at J to 1 base, leaving 6 bases not matched to a gene. The CDR3 sequence: CASSGGQGRSYEQYF. CDR3 DNA: TGTGCCAGCAGCGGCGGACAGGGAAGATCCTACGAGCAGTACTTC.